What follows describes a single T cell receptor beta chain. What it recognizes is unknown. Use of 60 Vbeta and 13 Jbeta primers characterized the PCR. The method was immunoSEQ multiplex PCR; TCRdb's version includes in-frame clones alone and lacks a portion of them. The sample records 150,000 to 200,000 clones, about 78% being singletons. The data derive from a study of cytomegalovirus exposure and HLA in healthy donors. Study results and caveats: For most subjects, TCR beta sequences were reported to predict HLA-A and HLA-B alleles with accuracy. Using the classifier, cytomegalovirus status was reportedly diagnosed with high specificity and sensitivity.

Germline loops: CDR1 MGHDK, CDR2 SYGVNS. V was pared by 4 bases and J by 1 base, with 8 bases between. This CDR3 is built from 15 residues. The TCR originated in a male donor in good health and CMV-seronegative. Sample: PBMCs. The chain combines TRBV25-1 with TRBJ1-6; D is perhaps TRBD1 (5 bases). DNA of the CDR3: TGTGCCAGCAGTGGGGAGGGGTCCTATAATTCACCCCTCCACTTT. It is translated as CASSGEGSYNSPLHF.